This entry is about one T cell receptor (beta chain). This sample stems from a study of blood T cell repertoires in COVID-19. Sequenced by immunoSEQ multiplex PCR; TCRdb stores in-frame clones only, minus some. Here the sample spans some 140,000 clones, about 78% being singletons. The source material was peripheral blood. The sequence came from a man in his 60s who had recovered from COVID-19.

CDR3 coding DNA: TGCGCCAGCAGCCAAGAAATGGGACAGGGGCCCTATGGCTACACCTTC. Its protein product is CASSQEMGQGPYGYTF. This rearrangement joins TRBV4-3 to TRBJ1-2; 10 bases map to TRBD1. There are 16 residues in the CDR3. The germline gives CDR1 LGHNA, CDR2 YSLEER. With V trimmed by 0 bases and J by 4 bases, 5 bases remained unmatched.